This T cell receptor (beta chain) came from a study of cytomegalovirus exposure and HLA in healthy donors. Study-wide results and caveats: Earlier analysis looked at TCR beta V segments, and most were productive about 87% or about 30% of the time.

Of note for this clone: The target antigen is unknown.

The PCR employed 60 Vbeta primers together with 13 Jbeta primers. TCRdb's copy holds only in-frame clones and misses some; the assay was immunoSEQ multiplex PCR. There are around 65,000 clones in the sample; about 78% occur only once, and around 3% lies in the top ten. Healthy bone marrow donors made up the donors. Despite likely unrecorded immune exposures, the donors were nominally healthy at the time of sampling. Germline V gene sequence: CDR1 MNHNS, CDR2 SASEGT. The CDR3 contains 12 residues. V gave up 5 bases and J gave up 4 bases, with 7 bases separating them. Sequencing input: PBMCs. The receptor was isolated from a girl aged 5-17 years in good health and CMV-seropositive. The chain carries TRBV6-1 and TRBJ2-3; unclear D gene. CDR3: CASSPLADTQYF. The CDR3 region has the DNA TGTGCCAGCAGTCCGCTAGCAGATACGCAGTATTTT.